The 16 T cell receptor beta chains reported below all come from one sample, sequenced in a study of blood T cells in healthy people across ages. Combining a sample-barcoded 5' primer with a J-beta primer mix, a second PCR ran for about 7 to 12 cycles. In TCRdb, the 5' RACE reads were re-called with MiXCR into one record per CDR3 protein. The sample records some 1,800,000 distinct CDR3 sequences, about 39% being singletons. The source material was blood. The receptors were sampled from a human donor in good health.

This clonotype was picked up a small number of times. The germline gene is not matched at one end of the junction; a read error may be the cause. V is TRBV5-1 and J is TRBJ2-5, with TRBD1 as a possible D gene (6 bases). CDR1 is SGHRS and CDR2 is YFSETQ in the germline V gene. This CDR3 is 14 amino acids long. The CDR3: CASSSQGLQETQYF. CDR3 sequence (DNA): TGTGCCAGCAGTTCCCAGGGGCTCCAAGAGACCCAGTACTTC.

This clonotype was counted a few times. The chain couples TRBV29-1 to TRBJ2-3, with a possible D match to TRBD2 (5 bases). V lost 6 bases to trimming and J lost 6 bases, with 16 bases between them. The CDR3 covers 13 residues. The V gene's germline CDR1 is SQVTM and CDR2 ANQGSEA. The CDR3: CSVGDGRRDTQYF. CDR3 nucleotides: TGCAGCGTGGGAGACGGGCGAAGGGATACGCAGTATTTT.

This clonotype showed up just a few times. The V call is TRBV15, the J call TRBJ1-2; D is uncertain. The length of the CDR3 is 14 residues. Trimming shortened V by 5 bases and J by 4 bases, and 14 bases separated the two germline ends. Germline CDR1 LNHNV, CDR2 YYDKDF (reference sequence). In DNA, the CDR3 is TGTGCCACCAGCCCTAGCACACGCCGCTATGGCTACACCTTC. Residues: CATSPSTRRYGYTF.

In this sample, this clonotype turned up many times. The V and J genes are TRBV18 and TRBJ2-1; 9 bases line up with TRBD1. The junction had 8 bases not matched to a gene; V was cut back by 5 bases and J by 9 bases. Germline CDR1 is KGHSH and CDR2 is LQKENI. The length of the CDR3 is 14 residues. The DNA of the CDR3 is TGTGCCAGCTCAGGAGCTACAGGGGGCAGTGAGCAGTTCTTC. It yields the protein CASSGATGGSEQFF. Using reference TRBV18 and TRBJ2-1 for the parts outside the CDR3, the full variable domain is NAGVMQNPRHLVRRRGQEARLRCSPMKGHSHVYWYRQLPEEGLKFMVYLQKENIIDESGMPKERFSAEFPKEGPSILRIQQVVRGDSAAYFCASSGATGGSEQFFGPGTRLTVL.

This rearrangement joins TRBV15 to TRBJ2-6, with D perhaps being TRBD1 or TRBD2 (5 bases each). Trimming stripped 5 bases from V and 2 bases from J, with 19 bases between. CDR1 and CDR2 from the germline V gene are LNHNV and YYDKDF (reference sequence). This CDR3 comprises 18 residues. As DNA, the CDR3 is TGTGCCACCAGCGGTTCCGGGACGGGGAGCCCTGGGGCCAACGTCCTGACTTTC. Protein: CATSGSGTGSPGANVLTF.

This chain uses TRBV20-1 with TRBJ2-3; D perhaps matches TRBD2 (5 bases). V was clipped by 0 bases and J by 6 bases, with 19 bases between them. Germline V CDR1 and CDR2: DFQATT, SNEGSKA (reference sequence). This CDR3 comprises 16 residues. CDR3: CSARDPAQLGIDTQYF. CDR3 bases: TGCAGTGCTAGAGATCCAGCCCAACTAGGAATCGATACGCAGTATTTT.

This clonotype was seen a handful of times. The CDR3 DNA reads TGTGCCAGCAGTCCACTAGGGGGCCCTTATGGCTACACCTTC. Translated, it gives CASSPLGGPYGYTF. The chain employs TRBV7-3 and TRBJ1-2; the match to TRBD1 covers 7 bases. The length of the CDR3 is 14 residues. Germline V lookup: CDR1 SGHTA, CDR2 FQGTGA. V lost 6 bases, J lost 5 bases, and 9 bases stayed unmatched. Full variable domain (remainder filled in from reference TRBV7-3 and TRBJ1-2): GAGVSQTPSNKVTEKGKYVELRCDPISGHTALYWYRQSLGQGPEFLIYFQGTGAADDSGLPNDRFFAVRPEGSVSTLKIQRTERGDSAVYLCASSPLGGPYGYTFGSGTRLTVV.

This clonotype was detected only a few times. The CDR3 DNA reads as TGCAGTGCTAGTAACACAGGGATGCTATATGGCTACACCTTC. This encodes CSASNTGMLYGYTF. V and J are TRBV20-1 and TRBJ1-2, with D perhaps matching TRBD1 (6 bases). Germline CDR1 and CDR2: DFQATT and SNEGSKA (reference sequence). This CDR3 comprises 14 residues. Trimming removed 3 bases from V and 5 bases from J, with 16 bases in between.

As concerns this clonotype: A read error is possible here, since a much larger clone lies one base away. This sequence joins TRBV20-1 and TRBJ2-1; D not certain. The closer fit of TRBJ2-7 to the DNA end suggests the J call may be wrong. From germline, CDR1 is DFQATT and CDR2 SNEGSKA (reference sequence). CDR3 length: 11 residues. The CDR3 DNA is TGCAGTGCCAACCTACACTACGAGCAGTACTTC. Protein sequence: CSANLHYEQYF.

This clonotype was recorded a few times. CDR3 sequence reads: CSVSHSGLSYNEQFF. CDR3 DNA: TGCAGCGTATCTCATAGCGGTCTCTCCTACAATGAGCAGTTCTTC. The genes are TRBV29-1 and TRBJ2-1, with a tentative D call TRBD2 (6 bases). In germline, CDR1 is SQVTM, CDR2 ANQGSEA. V was clipped by 6 bases and J by 0 bases, with 15 bases between them. The CDR3 is 15 amino acids.

This clonotype was observed a few times. The chain has TRBV25-1 and TRBJ2-5, with D unclear. This CDR3 has 17 amino acids. The V end lost 0 bases, the J end lost 2 bases, and 16 bases lay between the germline ends. Germline lookup yields CDR1 MGHDK and CDR2 SYGVNS. The CDR3 here is CASSEYGGLGRQETQYF. Written as DNA, the CDR3 is TGTGCCAGCAGTGAATATGGTGGGCTCGGTCGGCAAGAGACCCAGTACTTC.

This clonotype came up a few times. This chain uses TRBV29-1 with TRBJ2-1, with 11 bases that match TRBD1. J lost 4 bases, V lost 6 bases, and 11 bases had no gene match. The germline CDR1 and CDR2 sequences are SQVTM and ANQGSEA. The CDR3 extends over 16 amino acids. The CDR3 DNA sequence: TGCAGCGTGCCTTTCGGACAGGGGGCCTTATACAATGAGCAGTTCTTC. Encoded protein: CSVPFGQGALYNEQFF.

The J gene is TRBJ1-5, the V gene TRBV6-2 or TRBV6-3; D call uncertain. The CDR3 runs to 11 residues. Trimming removed 6 bases from V and 6 bases from J, with 6 bases in between. CDR1 and CDR2 (germline): MNHEY, SVGEGT. This CDR3 reads CASRSGQPQHF. The DNA of the CDR3 is TGTGCCAGCAGATCGGGTCAGCCCCAGCATTTT.

In this sample, this clonotype turned up a few times. The junction and the germline gene differ at one end; a read error may be behind it. The CDR3 bases are TGCAGCGTTACCGAGCGGGGGGCCACAGATGCGCAGTATTTT. It yields the protein CSVTERGATDAQYF. The chain has TRBV29-1 and TRBJ2-3; 9 bases match TRBD2. Germline-derived CDR1 and CDR2 are SQVTM and ANQGSEA. The CDR3 is 14 amino acids.

V and J are TRBV28 and TRBJ1-1, with D uncertain. Germline CDR1 is MDHEN and CDR2 is SYDVKM. The V gene lost 6 bases and the J gene lost 7 bases, with 12 bases spanning the gap. This CDR3 spans 12 amino acids. The DNA of the CDR3 is TGTGCCAGCAGCTTAACGATTGGTGAAGCTTTCTTT. Translated: CASSLTIGEAFF.

The chain recombines TRBV4-1 with TRBJ1-5; D remains unclear. V was trimmed by 0 bases and J by 2 bases, leaving 20 bases between them. Per germline, CDR1 MGHRA and CDR2 YSYEKL. This CDR3 spans 19 amino acids. CDR3 protein: CASSQDGLGRTIGNQPQHF. CDR3 bases: TGCGCCAGCAGCCAAGACGGACTGGGCAGGACCATCGGCAATCAGCCCCAGCATTTT.